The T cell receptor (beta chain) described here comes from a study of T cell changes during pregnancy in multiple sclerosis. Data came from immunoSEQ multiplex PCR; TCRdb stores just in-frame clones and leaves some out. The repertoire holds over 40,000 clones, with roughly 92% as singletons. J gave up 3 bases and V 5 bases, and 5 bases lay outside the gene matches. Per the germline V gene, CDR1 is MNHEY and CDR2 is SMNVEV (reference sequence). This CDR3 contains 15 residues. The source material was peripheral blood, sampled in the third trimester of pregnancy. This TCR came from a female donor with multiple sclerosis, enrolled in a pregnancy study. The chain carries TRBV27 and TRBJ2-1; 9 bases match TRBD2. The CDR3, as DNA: TGTGCCAGCAGTCTCCGACTAGCGGTCTACAATGAGCAGTTCTTC. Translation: CASSLRLAVYNEQFF.